Listed below are T cell receptor beta chains from one sample, sequenced in a study of blood T cell repertoires in COVID-19. Profiled with immunoSEQ multiplex PCR; TCRdb holds only in-frame clones, not every one. Of approximately 150,000 clones listed, under 90% are singletons. Sequenced sample: peripheral blood. The receptors originated from a man aged 70-80 years who had recovered from COVID-19. Each CDR3 is given with its conserved first and last residue. D genes are given only for firm matches. Rows give clone size only sometimes, using once, few, many, or a class for an expanded clone.

abundance: once
j_gene: TRBJ2-2
d_gene: .
v_gene: TRBV7-8
CDR3aa: CASSLMGAGNTGELFF
CDR3nt: TGTGCCAGCAGCTTAATGGGGGCGGGGAACACCGGGGAGCTGTTTTTT

abundance: .
j_gene: TRBJ1-6
d_gene: .
v_gene: TRBV27
CDR3aa: CASSFQRTNSPLHF
CDR3nt: TGTGCCAGCAGTTTCCAGCGGACTAATTCACCCCTCCACTTT

abundance: .
j_gene: TRBJ1-1
d_gene: .
v_gene: TRBV29-1
CDR3aa: CSVRDMEVFF
CDR3nt: TGCAGCGTTAGGGACATGGAAGTTTTCTTT

abundance: .
j_gene: TRBJ2-1
d_gene: .
v_gene: TRBV7-3
CDR3aa: CASSLTPFSGNSYNEQFF
CDR3nt: TGTGCCAGCAGCTTAACCCCATTTTCGGGAAACTCCTACAATGAGCAGTTCTTC

abundance: .
j_gene: TRBJ2-2
d_gene: TRBD2
v_gene: TRBV15
CDR3aa: CATSRPLAANTGELFF
CDR3nt: TGTGCCACCAGCAGACCACTAGCGGCGAACACCGGGGAGCTGTTTTTT

abundance: .
j_gene: TRBJ2-3
d_gene: TRBD2
v_gene: TRBV2
CDR3aa: CASRPTSGSDTQYF
CDR3nt: TGTGCCAGCAGACCTACTAGCGGGAGTGATACGCAGTATTTT

abundance: .
j_gene: TRBJ1-1
d_gene: .
v_gene: TRBV10-2
CDR3aa: CASSESQGGTEAFF
CDR3nt: TGCGCCAGCAGTGAGTCGCAGGGTGGCACTGAAGCTTTCTTT

abundance: .
j_gene: TRBJ1-6
d_gene: .
v_gene: TRBV6-2/TRBV6-3
CDR3aa: CASSPGSGNSPLHF
CDR3nt: TGTGCCAGCAGTCCCGGATCGGGTAATTCACCCCTCCACTTT

abundance: few
j_gene: TRBJ2-7
d_gene: TRBD1
v_gene: TRBV30
CDR3aa: CAWSGWGQGAEQYF
CDR3nt: TGTGCCTGGAGTGGATGGGGACAGGGGGCAGAGCAGTACTTC

abundance: .
j_gene: TRBJ2-5
d_gene: TRBD1
v_gene: TRBV24-1
CDR3aa: CATSDFDRGMETQYF
CDR3nt: TGTGCCACCAGTGATTTCGACAGGGGGATGGAGACCCAGTACTTC

abundance: .
j_gene: TRBJ1-1
d_gene: .
v_gene: TRBV5-4
CDR3aa: CASSPRTVNTEAFF
CDR3nt: TGTGCCAGCAGCCCCCGGACAGTAAACACTGAAGCTTTCTTT

abundance: once
j_gene: TRBJ1-4
d_gene: .
v_gene: TRBV5-1
CDR3aa: CASSLYEDEKLFF
CDR3nt: TGCGCCAGCAGCTTGTACGAGGATGAAAAACTGTTTTTT

abundance: .
j_gene: TRBJ2-5
d_gene: TRBD1
v_gene: TRBV19
CDR3aa: CASTGTGGYQETQYF
CDR3nt: TGTGCCAGTACCGGGACAGGGGGTTATCAAGAGACCCAGTACTTC

abundance: .
j_gene: TRBJ1-2
d_gene: .
v_gene: TRBV10-3
CDR3aa: CAISETGIYGYTF
CDR3nt: TGTGCCATCAGTGAGACGGGGATCTATGGCTACACCTTC

abundance: once
j_gene: TRBJ1-2
d_gene: .
v_gene: TRBV5-1
CDR3aa: CASSLAEGSYGYTF
CDR3nt: TGCGCCAGCAGCTTGGCGGAGGGAAGCTATGGCTACACCTTC

abundance: .
j_gene: TRBJ2-5
d_gene: TRBD1
v_gene: TRBV27
CDR3aa: CASSRDRVRETQYF
CDR3nt: TGTGCCAGCAGCCGAGACAGGGTCCGAGAGACCCAGTACTTC

abundance: once
j_gene: TRBJ1-5
d_gene: .
v_gene: TRBV24-1
CDR3aa: CATSERDNQPQHF
CDR3nt: TGTGCCACCAGTGAGAGGGACAATCAGCCCCAGCATTTT

abundance: .
j_gene: TRBJ2-7
d_gene: .
v_gene: TRBV27
CDR3aa: CASRTRIGLAGEQYF
CDR3nt: TGTGCCAGCAGGACTCGAATCGGACTGGCGGGCGAGCAGTACTTC

abundance: .
j_gene: TRBJ2-2
d_gene: .
v_gene: TRBV11-2
CDR3aa: CASSLENWELFF
CDR3nt: TGTGCCAGCAGCTTAGAGAACTGGGAGCTGTTTTTT

abundance: once
j_gene: TRBJ2-7
d_gene: .
v_gene: TRBV29-1
CDR3aa: CSVGGVSYEQYF
CDR3nt: TGCAGCGTTGGTGGAGTATCCTACGAGCAGTACTTC

abundance: .
j_gene: TRBJ2-1
d_gene: TRBD2
v_gene: TRBV11-2
CDR3aa: CASSIGEGLLYNEQFF
CDR3nt: TGTGCCAGCAGCATAGGGGAGGGCCTTCTTTACAATGAGCAGTTCTTC

abundance: .
j_gene: TRBJ2-2
d_gene: .
v_gene: TRBV5-1
CDR3aa: CASSPQGNSGELFF
CDR3nt: TGCGCCAGCAGCCCCCAGGGAAATTCCGGGGAGCTGTTTTTT

abundance: .
j_gene: TRBJ2-7
d_gene: TRBD2
v_gene: TRBV30
CDR3aa: CAWSYIPLAGGEQYF
CDR3nt: TGTGCCTGGAGCTATATACCACTAGCGGGAGGCGAGCAGTACTTC

abundance: once
j_gene: TRBJ2-7
d_gene: TRBD2
v_gene: TRBV19
CDR3aa: CASSPNPGGEQYF
CDR3nt: TGTGCCAGTAGTCCCAATCCGGGGGGCGAGCAGTACTTC

abundance: few
j_gene: TRBJ2-7
d_gene: .
v_gene: TRBV10-3
CDR3aa: CAISGSGSYEQYF
CDR3nt: TGTGCCATCAGTGGTAGCGGCTCCTACGAGCAGTACTTC

abundance: .
j_gene: TRBJ1-2
d_gene: TRBD1
v_gene: TRBV11-3
CDR3aa: CASSIGQANYTF
CDR3nt: TGTGCCAGCAGCATCGGACAGGCAAACTACACCTTC

abundance: .
j_gene: TRBJ2-7
d_gene: .
v_gene: TRBV30
CDR3aa: CACSGRSYEQYF
CDR3nt: TGTGCCTGTAGCGGACGCTCCTACGAGCAGTACTTC